These T cell receptor beta chains were read from a single sample in a study of blood T cell repertoires in COVID-19. Profiled with immunoSEQ multiplex PCR; TCRdb holds only in-frame clones, not every one. This sample has approximately 150,000 clones, with 65% to 80% found just once. Sequenced: peripheral blood. These receptors originate from a man between 50 and 59 years old with acute or convalescent COVID-19. Each CDR3 is given with its conserved first and last residue. Fields, in order: clone size, D gene, J gene, V gene, CDR3 protein, CDR3 DNA. A D gene is named only where the DNA matches it firmly. Rows may omit the clone size; those that give it use once, few, many or a size class.

abundance: -
d_gene: TRBD1
j_gene: TRBJ1-4
v_gene: TRBV3-1/TRBV3-2
CDR3aa: CASSPYRGEREKLFF
CDR3nt: TGTGCCAGCAGCCCCTACAGGGGTGAGCGGGAAAAACTGTTTTTT

abundance: -
d_gene: -
j_gene: TRBJ1-6
v_gene: TRBV3-1/TRBV3-2
CDR3aa: CASSQDRAGIARSPLHF
CDR3nt: TGTGCCAGCAGCCAAGATCGGGCGGGGATAGCACGGTCACCCCTCCACTTT

abundance: -
d_gene: TRBD1
j_gene: TRBJ1-4
v_gene: TRBV18
CDR3aa: CASSPGQGQLFF
CDR3nt: TGTGCCAGCTCACCGGGACAGGGCCAACTGTTTTTT

abundance: -
d_gene: -
j_gene: TRBJ2-6
v_gene: TRBV13
CDR3aa: CASSLFQGHSSGANVLTF
CDR3nt: TGTGCCAGCAGCTTATTCCAGGGCCATTCCTCTGGGGCCAACGTCCTGACTTTC

abundance: -
d_gene: -
j_gene: TRBJ1-6
v_gene: TRBV9
CDR3aa: CASSPGGGGNSPLHF
CDR3nt: TGTGCCAGCAGCCCCGGGGGGGGCGGTAATTCACCCCTCCACTTT

abundance: -
d_gene: -
j_gene: TRBJ1-2
v_gene: TRBV5-1
CDR3aa: CASSLEGGALGYTF
CDR3nt: TGCGCCAGCAGCTTGGAAGGGGGGGCGCTGGGCTACACCTTC

abundance: -
d_gene: -
j_gene: TRBJ1-1
v_gene: TRBV6-6
CDR3aa: CASSFQGGTEAFF
CDR3nt: TGTGCCAGCAGTTTTCAGGGAGGCACTGAAGCTTTCTTT

abundance: -
d_gene: -
j_gene: TRBJ1-4
v_gene: TRBV2
CDR3aa: CASSEKTQEKLFF
CDR3nt: TGTGCCAGCAGTGAAAAAACACAAGAAAAACTGTTTTTT

abundance: -
d_gene: TRBD2
j_gene: TRBJ2-1
v_gene: TRBV3-1/TRBV3-2
CDR3aa: CASSQVAGDYNEQFF
CDR3nt: TGTGCCAGCAGCCAAGTAGCGGGAGACTACAATGAGCAGTTCTTC

abundance: -
d_gene: TRBD1
j_gene: TRBJ2-2
v_gene: TRBV5-4
CDR3aa: CASSSGTGYTGELFF
CDR3nt: TGTGCCAGCAGCTCCGGGACAGGGTACACCGGGGAGCTGTTTTTT

abundance: -
d_gene: -
j_gene: TRBJ1-1
v_gene: TRBV5-1
CDR3aa: CASSSQGNTEAFF
CDR3nt: TGCGCCAGCAGCTCCCAGGGGAACACTGAAGCTTTCTTT

abundance: once
d_gene: TRBD2
j_gene: TRBJ2-2
v_gene: TRBV5-1
CDR3aa: CASSGSGGPGTGELFF
CDR3nt: TGCGCCAGCAGCGGATCGGGGGGGCCTGGGACCGGGGAGCTGTTTTTT

abundance: -
d_gene: TRBD2
j_gene: TRBJ2-7
v_gene: TRBV28
CDR3aa: CASRSTSGDYYEQYF
CDR3nt: TGTGCCAGCAGATCAACTAGCGGTGATTACTACGAGCAGTACTTC

abundance: -
d_gene: TRBD1
j_gene: TRBJ1-5
v_gene: TRBV6-4
CDR3aa: CASKPLRDRGRNQPQHF
CDR3nt: TGTGCCAGCAAACCTCTCCGGGACAGGGGGCGTAATCAGCCCCAGCATTTT

abundance: -
d_gene: -
j_gene: TRBJ2-6
v_gene: TRBV19
CDR3aa: CASSPGHGGANVLTF
CDR3nt: TGTGCCAGTAGCCCCGGACACGGCGGGGCCAACGTCCTGACTTTC

abundance: few
d_gene: TRBD1
j_gene: TRBJ1-2
v_gene: TRBV7-2
CDR3aa: CASRGTDRVGYGYTF
CDR3nt: TGTGCCAGCAGAGGAACGGACAGGGTGGGCTATGGCTACACCTTC

abundance: -
d_gene: TRBD1
j_gene: TRBJ1-2
v_gene: TRBV6-5
CDR3aa: CASGDRGSSGYTF
CDR3nt: TGTGCCAGCGGAGACAGGGGGTCGTCTGGCTACACCTTC

abundance: -
d_gene: -
j_gene: TRBJ2-2
v_gene: TRBV19
CDR3aa: CASSPGAGELFF
CDR3nt: TGTGCCAGTAGCCCCGGGGCCGGGGAGCTGTTTTTT

abundance: once
d_gene: TRBD1
j_gene: TRBJ1-1
v_gene: TRBV2
CDR3aa: CASSLDRDTEAFF
CDR3nt: TGTGCCAGCAGCTTGGACAGGGACACTGAAGCTTTCTTT

abundance: -
d_gene: TRBD1
j_gene: TRBJ1-5
v_gene: TRBV2
CDR3aa: CASSGGQGAGQPQHF
CDR3nt: TGTGCCAGCAGTGGGGGACAGGGGGCAGGTCAGCCCCAGCATTTT

abundance: once
d_gene: TRBD1
j_gene: TRBJ2-7
v_gene: TRBV6-5
CDR3aa: CASSLFRDRSYEQYF
CDR3nt: TGTGCCAGCAGTCTCTTCCGGGACAGATCCTACGAGCAGTACTTC

abundance: -
d_gene: TRBD2
j_gene: TRBJ2-5
v_gene: TRBV24-1
CDR3aa: CATSVNSGAPQETQYF
CDR3nt: TGTGCCACCAGTGTCAATAGCGGGGCCCCTCAAGAGACCCAGTACTTC

abundance: -
d_gene: -
j_gene: TRBJ1-1
v_gene: TRBV9
CDR3aa: CASSPTVGATEAFF
CDR3nt: TGTGCCAGCAGCCCGACCGTGGGGGCCACTGAAGCTTTCTTT

abundance: -
d_gene: TRBD2
j_gene: TRBJ2-3
v_gene: TRBV5-5
CDR3aa: CASSLQTWASGGSWQYF
CDR3nt: TGTGCCAGCAGCTTGCAGACGTGGGCTAGCGGGGGGTCTTGGCAGTATTTT

abundance: few
d_gene: TRBD1
j_gene: TRBJ1-1
v_gene: TRBV29-1
CDR3aa: CSVEDNLGQVGNTEAFF
CDR3nt: TGCAGCGTTGAAGATAACCTGGGACAGGTGGGGAACACTGAAGCTTTCTTT

abundance: -
d_gene: -
j_gene: TRBJ2-2
v_gene: TRBV11-1
CDR3aa: CASSLQQGGGELFF
CDR3nt: TGTGCCAGCAGCTTACAACAGGGTGGCGGGGAGCTGTTTTTT

abundance: -
d_gene: -
j_gene: TRBJ1-1
v_gene: TRBV2
CDR3aa: CASSPRRGHEAFF
CDR3nt: TGTGCCAGCAGTCCTAGAAGAGGCCATGAAGCTTTCTTT

abundance: -
d_gene: -
j_gene: TRBJ1-2
v_gene: TRBV7-9
CDR3aa: CASSLGQIYGYTF
CDR3nt: TGTGCCAGCAGCTTAGGGCAGATCTATGGCTACACCTTC

abundance: -
d_gene: TRBD2
j_gene: TRBJ2-1
v_gene: TRBV7-3
CDR3aa: CASSSRTSGDSYEQFF
CDR3nt: TGTGCCAGCAGCTCCCGGACTAGCGGGGATTCTTATGAGCAGTTCTTC

abundance: -
d_gene: TRBD1
j_gene: TRBJ1-5
v_gene: TRBV6-1
CDR3aa: CASSEGTEGGYSNQPQHF
CDR3nt: TGTGCCAGCAGTGAGGGGACAGAAGGGGGATACAGCAATCAGCCCCAGCATTTT

abundance: -
d_gene: -
j_gene: TRBJ2-5
v_gene: TRBV6-5
CDR3aa: CASSPTGQETQYF
CDR3nt: TGTGCCAGCAGTCCGACAGGCCAAGAGACCCAGTACTTC

abundance: -
d_gene: -
j_gene: TRBJ1-3
v_gene: TRBV23-1
CDR3aa: CASAYGTLDIPGNTIYF
CDR3nt: TGCGCCAGCGCATACGGGACATTGGACATCCCTGGAAACACCATATATTTT

abundance: -
d_gene: -
j_gene: TRBJ1-2
v_gene: TRBV6-5
CDR3aa: CASSYSKDSYYGYTF
CDR3nt: TGTGCCAGCAGTTACTCGAAAGACAGTTACTATGGCTACACCTTC

abundance: once
d_gene: TRBD1
j_gene: TRBJ1-2
v_gene: TRBV7-8
CDR3aa: CASSRGQGVYGYTF
CDR3nt: TGTGCCAGCAGCCGAGGACAGGGGGTCTATGGCTACACCTTC

abundance: few
d_gene: -
j_gene: TRBJ1-5
v_gene: TRBV19
CDR3aa: CASSIGRSSGSNQPQHF
CDR3nt: TGTGCCAGTAGTATAGGGCGCTCCTCAGGTAGCAATCAGCCCCAGCATTTT

abundance: -
d_gene: -
j_gene: TRBJ1-5
v_gene: TRBV10-3
CDR3aa: CASNTGDSNQPQHF
CDR3nt: TGTGCCAGTAATACGGGGGATAGCAATCAGCCCCAGCATTTT

abundance: -
d_gene: TRBD1
j_gene: TRBJ1-2
v_gene: TRBV25-1
CDR3aa: CASSPTGAYGYTF
CDR3nt: TGTGCCAGCAGCCCTACAGGGGCCTATGGCTACACCTTC

abundance: once
d_gene: TRBD1
j_gene: TRBJ1-1
v_gene: TRBV4-1
CDR3aa: CASSPDRGQGFLGAFF
CDR3nt: TGCGCCAGCAGCCCGGATAGGGGACAGGGGTTCTTGGGAGCTTTCTTT

abundance: once
d_gene: -
j_gene: TRBJ2-5
v_gene: TRBV2
CDR3aa: CASRGGQLQETQYF
CDR3nt: TGTGCCAGCAGGGGGGGACAGCTCCAAGAGACCCAGTACTTC

abundance: -
d_gene: TRBD1
j_gene: TRBJ2-7
v_gene: TRBV6-5
CDR3aa: CASSTRDRTYEQYF
CDR3nt: TGTGCCAGCAGTACCCGGGACAGGACCTACGAGCAGTACTTC

abundance: -
d_gene: TRBD1
j_gene: TRBJ1-1
v_gene: TRBV11-2
CDR3aa: CASSLDRGQGTEAFF
CDR3nt: TGTGCCAGCAGCTTAGACAGGGGGCAGGGCACTGAAGCTTTCTTT

abundance: -
d_gene: -
j_gene: TRBJ1-2
v_gene: TRBV12-3/TRBV12-4
CDR3aa: CASSYRVGYTF
CDR3nt: TGTGCCAGCAGCTACAGGGTCGGCTACACCTTC

abundance: few
d_gene: -
j_gene: TRBJ2-1
v_gene: TRBV7-3
CDR3aa: CASSKGQNEQFF
CDR3nt: TGTGCCAGCAGCAAAGGACAGAATGAGCAGTTCTTC

abundance: -
d_gene: -
j_gene: TRBJ2-2
v_gene: TRBV6-1
CDR3aa: CASSAVGGQTGELFF
CDR3nt: TGTGCCAGCAGCGCCGTGGGGGGGCAGACCGGGGAGCTGTTTTTT

abundance: -
d_gene: -
j_gene: TRBJ2-5
v_gene: TRBV5-1
CDR3aa: CASSSFRGPQETQYF
CDR3nt: TGCGCCAGCAGCTCCTTCCGGGGTCCTCAAGAGACCCAGTACTTC

abundance: -
d_gene: -
j_gene: TRBJ2-5
v_gene: TRBV3-1/TRBV3-2
CDR3aa: CASSHPHGETQYF
CDR3nt: TGTGCCAGCAGCCACCCCCACGGGGAGACCCAGTACTTC

abundance: once
d_gene: -
j_gene: TRBJ1-2
v_gene: TRBV27
CDR3aa: CASSPEGQPYGYTF
CDR3nt: TGTGCCAGCAGCCCCGAAGGACAGCCCTATGGCTACACCTTC

abundance: many
d_gene: -
j_gene: TRBJ1-1
v_gene: TRBV5-1
CDR3aa: CASSLVPPEGGTEAFF
CDR3nt: TGCGCCAGCAGCTTGGTTCCCCCGGAAGGAGGCACAGAAGCTTTCTTT

abundance: -
d_gene: -
j_gene: TRBJ1-5
v_gene: TRBV19
CDR3aa: CASTLAGISGQPQHF
CDR3nt: TGTGCCAGTACCCTAGCCGGGATTAGCGGTCAGCCCCAGCATTTT

abundance: -
d_gene: TRBD1
j_gene: TRBJ1-2
v_gene: TRBV11-2
CDR3aa: CASSQGGFGYTF
CDR3nt: TGTGCCAGCAGCCAAGGGGGCTTTGGCTACACCTTC